This T cell receptor beta chain was obtained from a study of PD-1 blockade in classical Hodgkin lymphoma. The data were produced by immunoSEQ multiplex PCR, yet TCRdb's version contains in-frame clones alone and is incomplete. The data contain nearly 55,000 clones, over 70% of them seen just once; the ten biggest clones take up roughly 16%. This CDR3 is built from 17 residues. Germline CDR1 and CDR2: SGHRS and YFSETQ. Trimming pared 3 bases from V and 4 bases from J, leaving 23 bases between. There was relapse after autologous stem cell transplantation in every patient, and there was variation in brentuximab vedotin exposure. Of note for this clone: Its specificity is not known.

Regarding the study as a whole: Repertoires differed for reasons still undefined, possibly disease activity or prior therapy. Complete responders showed a baseline diversity that resembled the diversity of newly diagnosed patients. A significant rise in TCR diversity was seen by C4D1 for CD4+ cells but not for CD8+ cells. The study reported lower baseline TCR diversity in newly diagnosed patients than in healthy donors.

The receptor was isolated from a human donor with classical Hodgkin lymphoma. The source was peripheral blood mononuclear cells (PBMCs), collected at baseline. The V call is TRBV5-1, the J call TRBJ2-7; D is perhaps TRBD2 (5 bases). The CDR3 loop reads CASSSAESWESIYEQYF. The CDR3 nucleotides are TGCGCCAGCAGCTCGGCGGAATCGTGGGAGAGTATATACGAGCAGTACTTC.